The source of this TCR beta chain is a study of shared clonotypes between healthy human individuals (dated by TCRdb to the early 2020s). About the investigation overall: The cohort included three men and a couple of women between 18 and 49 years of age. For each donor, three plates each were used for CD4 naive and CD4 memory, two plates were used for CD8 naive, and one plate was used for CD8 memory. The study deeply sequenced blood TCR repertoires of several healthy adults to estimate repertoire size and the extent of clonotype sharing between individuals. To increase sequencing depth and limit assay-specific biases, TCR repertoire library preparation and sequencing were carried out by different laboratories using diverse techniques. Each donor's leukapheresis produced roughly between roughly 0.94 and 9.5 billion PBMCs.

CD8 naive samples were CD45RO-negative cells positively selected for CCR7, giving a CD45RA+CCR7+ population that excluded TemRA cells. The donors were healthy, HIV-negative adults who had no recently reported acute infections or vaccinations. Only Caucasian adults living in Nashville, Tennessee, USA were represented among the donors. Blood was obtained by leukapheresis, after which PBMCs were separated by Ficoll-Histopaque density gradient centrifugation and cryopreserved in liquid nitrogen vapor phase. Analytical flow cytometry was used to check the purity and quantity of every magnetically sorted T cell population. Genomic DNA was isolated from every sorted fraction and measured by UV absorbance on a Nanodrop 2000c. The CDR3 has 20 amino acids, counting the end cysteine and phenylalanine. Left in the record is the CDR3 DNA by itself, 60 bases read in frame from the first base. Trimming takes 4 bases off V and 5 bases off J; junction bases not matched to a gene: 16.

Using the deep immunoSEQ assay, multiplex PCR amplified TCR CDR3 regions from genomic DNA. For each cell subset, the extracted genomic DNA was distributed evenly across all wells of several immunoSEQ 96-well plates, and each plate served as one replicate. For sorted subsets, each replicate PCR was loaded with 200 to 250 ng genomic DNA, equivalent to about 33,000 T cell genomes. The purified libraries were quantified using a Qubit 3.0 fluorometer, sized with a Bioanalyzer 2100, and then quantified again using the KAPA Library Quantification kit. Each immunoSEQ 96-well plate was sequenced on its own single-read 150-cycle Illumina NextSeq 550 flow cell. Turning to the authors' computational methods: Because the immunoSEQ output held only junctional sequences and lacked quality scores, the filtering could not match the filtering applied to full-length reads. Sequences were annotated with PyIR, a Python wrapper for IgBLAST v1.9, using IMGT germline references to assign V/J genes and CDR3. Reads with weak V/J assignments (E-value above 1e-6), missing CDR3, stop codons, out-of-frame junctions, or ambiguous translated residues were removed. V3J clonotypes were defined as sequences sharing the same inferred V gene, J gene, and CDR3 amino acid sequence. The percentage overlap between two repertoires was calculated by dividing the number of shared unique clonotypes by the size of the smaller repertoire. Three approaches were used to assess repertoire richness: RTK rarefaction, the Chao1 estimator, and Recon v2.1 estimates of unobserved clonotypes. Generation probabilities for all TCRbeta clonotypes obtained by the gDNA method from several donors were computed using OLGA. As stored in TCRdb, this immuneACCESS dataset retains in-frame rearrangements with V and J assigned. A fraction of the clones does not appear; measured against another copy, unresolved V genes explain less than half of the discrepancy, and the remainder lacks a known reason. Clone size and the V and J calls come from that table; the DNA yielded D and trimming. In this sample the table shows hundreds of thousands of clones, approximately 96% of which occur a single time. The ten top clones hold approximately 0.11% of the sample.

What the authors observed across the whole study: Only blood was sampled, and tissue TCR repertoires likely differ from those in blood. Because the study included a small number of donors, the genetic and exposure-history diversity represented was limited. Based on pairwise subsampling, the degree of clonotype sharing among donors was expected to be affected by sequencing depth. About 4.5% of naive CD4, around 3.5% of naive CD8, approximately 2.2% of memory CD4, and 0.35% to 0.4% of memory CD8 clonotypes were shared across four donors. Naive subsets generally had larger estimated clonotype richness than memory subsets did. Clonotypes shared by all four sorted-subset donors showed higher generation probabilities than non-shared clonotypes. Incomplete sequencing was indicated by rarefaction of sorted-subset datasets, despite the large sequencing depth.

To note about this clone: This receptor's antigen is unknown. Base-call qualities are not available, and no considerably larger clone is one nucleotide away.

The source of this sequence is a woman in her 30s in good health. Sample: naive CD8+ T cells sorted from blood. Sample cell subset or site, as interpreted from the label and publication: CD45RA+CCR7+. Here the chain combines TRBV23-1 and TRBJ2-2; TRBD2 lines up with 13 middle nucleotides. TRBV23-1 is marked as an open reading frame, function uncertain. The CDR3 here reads CASSLAGTSGNLGDTGELFF. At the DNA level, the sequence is TGCGCCAGCAGTCTAGCCGGGACTAGCGGGAATCTAGGGGATACCGGGGAGCTGTTTTTT.